The present TCR beta chain was sequenced within a study of blood T cell repertoires in COVID-19. Study information: Researchers got acute and convalescent COVID-19 samples from the United States, Italy and Spain. PBMCs, B-cell-depleted T cells, or T cells provided the cDNA or gDNA that made up the material.

V lost 3 bases, J lost 2 bases, and 2 bases stayed unmatched. This CDR3 is built from 15 residues. Germline CDR1 reads KGHSH; CDR2 reads LQKENI. In the original processing: Researchers report that nucleated cell counts were estimated from reference gene primer amplification. The protocol was immunoSEQ multiplex PCR, while the TCRdb copy is restricted to in-frame clones and leaves out a portion. The D gene and trimming were derived from the DNA, and the V and J assignments and clone size from that table. The table has 150,000 to 180,000 clones, about four fifths seen once; the top ten hold around 32%.

The chain joins TRBV18 to TRBJ2-5; 11 bases line up with TRBD2. The specimen was peripheral blood. This sequence originates from a woman aged 55-75 years with acute or convalescent COVID-19. This CDR3 reads CASSPGLAAQETQYF. The CDR3 DNA reads as TGTGCCAGCTCACCGGGACTAGCGGCTCAAGAGACCCAGTACTTC.